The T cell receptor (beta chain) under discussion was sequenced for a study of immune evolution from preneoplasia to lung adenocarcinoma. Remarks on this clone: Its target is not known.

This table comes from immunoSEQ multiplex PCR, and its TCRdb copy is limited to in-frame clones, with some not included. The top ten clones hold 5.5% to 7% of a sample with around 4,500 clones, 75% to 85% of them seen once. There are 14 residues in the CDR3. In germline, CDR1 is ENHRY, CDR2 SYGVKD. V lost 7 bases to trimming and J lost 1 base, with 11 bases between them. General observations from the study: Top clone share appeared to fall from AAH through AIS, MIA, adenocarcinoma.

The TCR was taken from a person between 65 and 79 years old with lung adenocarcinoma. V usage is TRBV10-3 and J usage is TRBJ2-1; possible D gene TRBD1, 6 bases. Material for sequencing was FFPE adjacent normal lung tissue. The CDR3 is CAIKTDSSYNEQFF. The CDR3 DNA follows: TGTGCCATCAAAACGGACAGTTCCTACAATGAGCAGTTCTTC.